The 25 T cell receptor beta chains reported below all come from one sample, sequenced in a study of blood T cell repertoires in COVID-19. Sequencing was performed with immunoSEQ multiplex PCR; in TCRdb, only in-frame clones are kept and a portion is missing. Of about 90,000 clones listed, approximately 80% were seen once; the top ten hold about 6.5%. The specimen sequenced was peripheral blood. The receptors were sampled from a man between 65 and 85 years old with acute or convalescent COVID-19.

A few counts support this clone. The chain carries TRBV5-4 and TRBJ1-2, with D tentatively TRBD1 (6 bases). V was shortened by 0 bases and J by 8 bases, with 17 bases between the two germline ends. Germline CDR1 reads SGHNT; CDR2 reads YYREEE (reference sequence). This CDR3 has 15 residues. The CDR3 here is CASSLVTGGLGGYTF. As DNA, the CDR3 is TGTGCCAGCAGCTTGGTCACGGGGGGCCTGGGAGGCTACACCTTC.

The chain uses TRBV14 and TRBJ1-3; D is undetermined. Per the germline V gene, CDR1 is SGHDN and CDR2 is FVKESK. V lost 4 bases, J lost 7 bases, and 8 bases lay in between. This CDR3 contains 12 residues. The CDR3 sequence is CASSRLSNTIYF. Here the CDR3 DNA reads TGTGCCAGCAGCCGATTGAGCAACACCATATATTTT.

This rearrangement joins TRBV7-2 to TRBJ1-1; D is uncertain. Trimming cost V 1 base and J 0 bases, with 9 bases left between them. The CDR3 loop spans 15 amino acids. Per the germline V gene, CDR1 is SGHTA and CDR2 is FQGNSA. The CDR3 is CASSLGSTMNTEAFF. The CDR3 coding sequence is TGTGCCAGCAGCTTAGGGTCCACTATGAACACTGAAGCTTTCTTT.

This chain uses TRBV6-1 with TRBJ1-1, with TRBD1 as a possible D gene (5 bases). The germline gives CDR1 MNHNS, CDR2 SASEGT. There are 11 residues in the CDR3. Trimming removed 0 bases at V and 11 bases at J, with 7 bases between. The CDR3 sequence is CASSEARQAFF. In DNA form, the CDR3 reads TGTGCCAGCAGTGAAGCAAGACAGGCTTTCTTT.

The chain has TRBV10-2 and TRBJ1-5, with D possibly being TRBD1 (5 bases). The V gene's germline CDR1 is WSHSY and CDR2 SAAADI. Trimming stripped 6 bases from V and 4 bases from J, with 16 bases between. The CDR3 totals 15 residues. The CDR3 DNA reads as TGCGCCAGCAGCCCCCGGGACTATGGGAATCAGCCCCAGCATTTT. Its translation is CASSPRDYGNQPQHF.

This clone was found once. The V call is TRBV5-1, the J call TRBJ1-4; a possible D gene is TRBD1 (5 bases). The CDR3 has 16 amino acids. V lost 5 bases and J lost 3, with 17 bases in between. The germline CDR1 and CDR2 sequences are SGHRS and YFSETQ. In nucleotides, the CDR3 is TGCGCCAGCAGGACGGGGAGGGGAGATCCTAATGAAAAACTGTTTTTT. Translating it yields CASRTGRGDPNEKLFF.

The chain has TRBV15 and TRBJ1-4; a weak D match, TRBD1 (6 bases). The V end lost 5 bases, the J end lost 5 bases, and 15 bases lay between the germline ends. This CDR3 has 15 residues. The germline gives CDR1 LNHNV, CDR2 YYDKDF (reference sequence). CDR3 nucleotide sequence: TGTGCCACCAGCGGGGAACAGGGCGCCAATGAAAAACTGTTTTTT. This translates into CATSGEQGANEKLFF.

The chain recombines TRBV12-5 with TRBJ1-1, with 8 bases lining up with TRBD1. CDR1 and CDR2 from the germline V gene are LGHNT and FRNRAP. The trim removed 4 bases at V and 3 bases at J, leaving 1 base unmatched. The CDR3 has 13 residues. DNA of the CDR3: TGTGCTAGTGGTTACAGGGGGGACACTGAAGCTTTCTTT. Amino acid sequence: CASGYRGDTEAFF. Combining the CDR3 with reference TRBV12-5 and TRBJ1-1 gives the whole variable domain DARVTQTPRHKVTEMGQEVTMRCQPILGHNTVFWYRQTMMQGLELLAYFRNRAPLDDSGMPKDRFSAEMPDATLATLKIQPSEPRDSAVYFCASGYRGDTEAFFGQGTRLTVV.

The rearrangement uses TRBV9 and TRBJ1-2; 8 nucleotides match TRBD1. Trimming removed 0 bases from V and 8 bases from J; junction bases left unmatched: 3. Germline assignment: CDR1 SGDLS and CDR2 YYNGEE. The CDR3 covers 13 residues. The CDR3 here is CASSVDRGDGYTF. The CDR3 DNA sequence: TGTGCCAGCAGCGTAGACAGGGGGGACGGCTACACCTTC.

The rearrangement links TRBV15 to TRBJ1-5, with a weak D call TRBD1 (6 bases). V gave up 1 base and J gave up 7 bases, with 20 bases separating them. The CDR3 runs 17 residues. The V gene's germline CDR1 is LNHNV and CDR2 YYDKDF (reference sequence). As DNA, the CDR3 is TGTGCCACCAGCAGAGGGGAACGGACAGTCCAGGGGCAGCCCCAGCATTTT. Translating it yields CATSRGERTVQGQPQHF.

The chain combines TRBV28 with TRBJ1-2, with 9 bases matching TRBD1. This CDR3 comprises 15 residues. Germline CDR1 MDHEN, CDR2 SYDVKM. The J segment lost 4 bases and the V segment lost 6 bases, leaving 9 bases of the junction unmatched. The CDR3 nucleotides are TGTGCCAGCAGCAACAACAGGGGGCGCATCTATGGCTACACCTTC. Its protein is CASSNNRGRIYGYTF.

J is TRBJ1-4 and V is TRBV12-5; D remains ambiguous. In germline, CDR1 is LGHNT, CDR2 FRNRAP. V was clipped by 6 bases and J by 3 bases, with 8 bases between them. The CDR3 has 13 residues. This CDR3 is CASGAVPNEKLFF. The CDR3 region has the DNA TGTGCTAGTGGGGCAGTGCCTAATGAAAAACTGTTTTTT. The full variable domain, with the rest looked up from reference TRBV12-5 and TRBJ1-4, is DARVTQTPRHKVTEMGQEVTMRCQPILGHNTVFWYRQTMMQGLELLAYFRNRAPLDDSGMPKDRFSAEMPDATLATLKIQPSEPRDSAVYFCASGAVPNEKLFFGSGTQLSVL.

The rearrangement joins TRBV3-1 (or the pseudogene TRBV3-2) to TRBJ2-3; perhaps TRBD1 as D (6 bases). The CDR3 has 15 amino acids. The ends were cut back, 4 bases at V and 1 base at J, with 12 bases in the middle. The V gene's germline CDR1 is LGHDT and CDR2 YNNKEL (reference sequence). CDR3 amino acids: CASSPGQTRTDTQYF. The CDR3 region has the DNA TGTGCCAGCAGCCCTGGACAGACTCGCACAGATACGCAGTATTTT.

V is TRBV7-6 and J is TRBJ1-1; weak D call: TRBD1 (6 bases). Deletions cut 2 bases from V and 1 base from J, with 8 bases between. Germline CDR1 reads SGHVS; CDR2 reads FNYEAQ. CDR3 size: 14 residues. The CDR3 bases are TGTGCCAGCAGCTTAACAGGGCCGAACACTGAAGCTTTCTTT. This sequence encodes CASSLTGPNTEAFF.

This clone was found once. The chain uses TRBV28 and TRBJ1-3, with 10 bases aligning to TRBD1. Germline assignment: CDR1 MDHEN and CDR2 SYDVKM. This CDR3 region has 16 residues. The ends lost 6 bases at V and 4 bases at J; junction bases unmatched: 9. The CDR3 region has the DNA TGTGCCAGCAGCCGAGGGACAGGGGCGCAGGGAAACACCATATATTTT. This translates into CASSRGTGAQGNTIYF.

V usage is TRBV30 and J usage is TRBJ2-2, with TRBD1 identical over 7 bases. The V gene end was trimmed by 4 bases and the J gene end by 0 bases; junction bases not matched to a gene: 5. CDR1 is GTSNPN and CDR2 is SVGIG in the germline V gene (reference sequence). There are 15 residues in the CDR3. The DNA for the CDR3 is TGTGCCTGGAAACCGGGACAGTCGAACACCGGGGAGCTGTTTTTT. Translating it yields CAWKPGQSNTGELFF. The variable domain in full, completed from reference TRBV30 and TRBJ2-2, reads SQTIHQWPATLVQPVGSPLSLECTVEGTSNPNLYWYRQAAGRGLQLLFYSVGIGQISSEVPQNLSASRPQDRQFILSSKKLLLSDSGFYLCAWKPGQSNTGELFFGEGSRLTVL.

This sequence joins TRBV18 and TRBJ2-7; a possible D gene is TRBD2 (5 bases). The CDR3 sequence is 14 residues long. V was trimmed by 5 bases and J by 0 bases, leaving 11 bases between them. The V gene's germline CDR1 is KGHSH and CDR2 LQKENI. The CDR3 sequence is CASSTFEGSYEQYF. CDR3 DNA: TGTGCCAGCTCAACCTTCGAGGGCTCCTACGAGCAGTACTTC.

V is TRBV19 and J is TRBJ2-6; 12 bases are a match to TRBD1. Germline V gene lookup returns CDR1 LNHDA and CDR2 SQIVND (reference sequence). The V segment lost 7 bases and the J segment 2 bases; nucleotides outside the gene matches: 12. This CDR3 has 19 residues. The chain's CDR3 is CASTLQAGTGGPGANVLTF. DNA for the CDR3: TGTGCCAGTACCCTTCAGGCCGGGACAGGGGGCCCTGGGGCCAACGTCCTGACTTTC.

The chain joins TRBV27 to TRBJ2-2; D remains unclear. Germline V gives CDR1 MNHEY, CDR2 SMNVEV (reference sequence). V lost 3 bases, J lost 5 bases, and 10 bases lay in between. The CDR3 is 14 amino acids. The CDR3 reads CASSFLVATGELFF. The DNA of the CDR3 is TGTGCCAGCAGTTTCTTAGTTGCTACCGGGGAGCTGTTTTTT.

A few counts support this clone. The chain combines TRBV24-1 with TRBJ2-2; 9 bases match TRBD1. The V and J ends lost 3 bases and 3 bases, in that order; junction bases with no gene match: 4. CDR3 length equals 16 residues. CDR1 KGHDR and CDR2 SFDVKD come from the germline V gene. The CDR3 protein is CATSDARDRDTGELFF. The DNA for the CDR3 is TGTGCCACCAGTGATGCCCGGGACAGGGACACCGGGGAGCTGTTTTTT.

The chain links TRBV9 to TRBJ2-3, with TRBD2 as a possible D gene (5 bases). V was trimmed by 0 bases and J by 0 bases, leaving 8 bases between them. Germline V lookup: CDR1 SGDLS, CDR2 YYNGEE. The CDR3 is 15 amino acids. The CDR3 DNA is TGTGCCAGCAGCGTAGGTCTAGCTAGCACAGATACGCAGTATTTT. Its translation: CASSVGLASTDTQYF.

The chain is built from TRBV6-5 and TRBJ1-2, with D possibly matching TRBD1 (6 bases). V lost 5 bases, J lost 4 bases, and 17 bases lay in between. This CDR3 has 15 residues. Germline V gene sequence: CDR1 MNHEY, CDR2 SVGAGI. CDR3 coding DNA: TGTGCCAGCAGTCCTAAACCCACAGGGATCTATGGCTACACCTTC. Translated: CASSPKPTGIYGYTF.

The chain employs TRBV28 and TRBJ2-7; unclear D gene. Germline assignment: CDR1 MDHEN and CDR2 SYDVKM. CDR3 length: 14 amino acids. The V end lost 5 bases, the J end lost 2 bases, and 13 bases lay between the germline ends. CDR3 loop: CASSPRLDPYEQYF. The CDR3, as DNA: TGTGCCAGCAGTCCCCGACTGGATCCCTACGAGCAGTACTTC. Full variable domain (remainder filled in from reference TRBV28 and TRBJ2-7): DVKVTQSSRYLVKRTGEKVFLECVQDMDHENMFWYRQDPGLGLRLIYFSYDVKMKEKGDIPEGYSVSREKKERFSLILESASTNQTSMYLCASSPRLDPYEQYFGPGTRLTVT.

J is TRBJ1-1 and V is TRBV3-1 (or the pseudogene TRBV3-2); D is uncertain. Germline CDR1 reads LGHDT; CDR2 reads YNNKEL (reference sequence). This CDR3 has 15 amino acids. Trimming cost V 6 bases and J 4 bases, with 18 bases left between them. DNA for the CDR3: TGTGCCAGCAGACTTGCCAGCAGAGGGCCCACTGAAGCTTTCTTT. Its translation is CASRLASRGPTEAFF.

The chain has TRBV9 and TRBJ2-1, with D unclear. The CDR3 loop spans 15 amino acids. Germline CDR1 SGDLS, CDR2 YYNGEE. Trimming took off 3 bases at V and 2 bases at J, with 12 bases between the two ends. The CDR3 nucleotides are TGTGCCAGCAGCGCCCTCCCCCCGGCCTACAATGAGCAGTTCTTC. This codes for CASSALPPAYNEQFF.